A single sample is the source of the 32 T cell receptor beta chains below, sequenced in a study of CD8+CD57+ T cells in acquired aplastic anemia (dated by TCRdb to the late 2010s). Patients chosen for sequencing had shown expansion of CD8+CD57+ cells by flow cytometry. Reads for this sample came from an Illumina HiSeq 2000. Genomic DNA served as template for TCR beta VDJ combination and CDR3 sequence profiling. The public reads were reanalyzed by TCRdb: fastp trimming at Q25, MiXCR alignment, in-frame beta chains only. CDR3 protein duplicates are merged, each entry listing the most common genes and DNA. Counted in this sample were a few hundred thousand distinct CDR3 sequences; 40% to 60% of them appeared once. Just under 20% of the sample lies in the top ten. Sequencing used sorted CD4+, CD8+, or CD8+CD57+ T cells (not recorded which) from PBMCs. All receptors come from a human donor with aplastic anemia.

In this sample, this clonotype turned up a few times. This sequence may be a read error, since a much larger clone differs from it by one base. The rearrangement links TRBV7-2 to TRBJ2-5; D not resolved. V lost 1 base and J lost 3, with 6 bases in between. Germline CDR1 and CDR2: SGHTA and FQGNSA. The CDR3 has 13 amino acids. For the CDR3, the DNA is TGTACCAGCAGCTTAGGCGGAAAAGAGACCCAGTACTTC. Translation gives CTSSLGGKETQYF.

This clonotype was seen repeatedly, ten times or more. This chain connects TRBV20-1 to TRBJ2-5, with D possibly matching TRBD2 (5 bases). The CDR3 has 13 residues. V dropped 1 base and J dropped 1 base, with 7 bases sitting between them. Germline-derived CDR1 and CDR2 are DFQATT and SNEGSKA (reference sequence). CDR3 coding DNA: TGCAGTGCTAGAGGGACTTTCCAAGAGACCCAGTACTTC. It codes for CSARGTFQETQYF.

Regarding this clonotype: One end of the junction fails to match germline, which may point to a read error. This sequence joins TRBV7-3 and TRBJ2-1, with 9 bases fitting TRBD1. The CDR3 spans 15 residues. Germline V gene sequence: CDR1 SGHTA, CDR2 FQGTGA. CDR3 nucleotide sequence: TGTGCCAGCAGCTTAACCGGGACAGGGACCAATGAGCAGCTCTTC. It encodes CASSLTGTGTNEQLF.

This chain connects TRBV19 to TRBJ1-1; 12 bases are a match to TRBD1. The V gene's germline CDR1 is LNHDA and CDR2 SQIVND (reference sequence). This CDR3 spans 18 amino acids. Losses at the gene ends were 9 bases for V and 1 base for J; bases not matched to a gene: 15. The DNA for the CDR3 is TGTGCCAGCAGTCCCCATAAGGGACAGGGGGCGCGGAACACTGAAGCTTTCTTT. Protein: CASSPHKGQGARNTEAFF.

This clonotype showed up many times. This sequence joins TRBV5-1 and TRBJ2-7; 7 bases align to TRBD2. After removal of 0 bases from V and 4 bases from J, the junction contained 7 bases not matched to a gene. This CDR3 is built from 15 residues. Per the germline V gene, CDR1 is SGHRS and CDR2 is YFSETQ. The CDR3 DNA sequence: TGCGCCAGCAGCTTGGACGTGGGAGGGGATTACGAGCAGTACTTC. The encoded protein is CASSLDVGGDYEQYF.

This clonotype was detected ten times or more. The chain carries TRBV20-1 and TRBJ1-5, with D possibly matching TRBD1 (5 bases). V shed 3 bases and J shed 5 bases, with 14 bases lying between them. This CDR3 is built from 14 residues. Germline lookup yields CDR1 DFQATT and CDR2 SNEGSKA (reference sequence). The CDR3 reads CSASRGRIDQPQHF. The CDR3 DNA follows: TGCAGTGCTAGTAGGGGCAGGATTGATCAGCCCCAGCATTTT.

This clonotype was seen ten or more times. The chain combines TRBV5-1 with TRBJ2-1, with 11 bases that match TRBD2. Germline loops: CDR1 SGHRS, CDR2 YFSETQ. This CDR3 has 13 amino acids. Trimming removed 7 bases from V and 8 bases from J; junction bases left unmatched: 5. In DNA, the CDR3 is TGCGCCAGCGGGACTAGCGGTGGGTATGAGCAGTTCTTC. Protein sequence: CASGTSGGYEQFF.

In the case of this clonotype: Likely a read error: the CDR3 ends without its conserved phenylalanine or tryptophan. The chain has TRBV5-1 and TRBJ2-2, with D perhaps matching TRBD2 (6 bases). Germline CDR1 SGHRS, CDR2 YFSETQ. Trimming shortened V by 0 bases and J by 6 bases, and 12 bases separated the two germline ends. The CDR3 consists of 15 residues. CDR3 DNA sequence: TGCGCCAGCAGCTTGGCCTACGGGGGTGCCGGGGAGCTGTTTTCT. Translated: CASSLAYGGAGELFS.

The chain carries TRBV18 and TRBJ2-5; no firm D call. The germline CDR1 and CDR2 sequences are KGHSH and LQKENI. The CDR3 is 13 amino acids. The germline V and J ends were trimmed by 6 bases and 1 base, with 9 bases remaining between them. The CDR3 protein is CASSDDGQETQYF. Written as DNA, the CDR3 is TGTGCCAGCTCCGATGACGGCCAAGAGACCCAGTACTTC.

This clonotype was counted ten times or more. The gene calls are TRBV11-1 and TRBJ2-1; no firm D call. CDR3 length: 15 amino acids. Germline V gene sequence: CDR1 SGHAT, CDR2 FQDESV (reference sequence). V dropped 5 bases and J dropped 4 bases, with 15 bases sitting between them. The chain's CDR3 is CASSPSRTVYNEQFF. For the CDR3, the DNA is TGTGCCAGCAGCCCTTCACGGACGGTTTACAATGAGCAGTTCTTC.

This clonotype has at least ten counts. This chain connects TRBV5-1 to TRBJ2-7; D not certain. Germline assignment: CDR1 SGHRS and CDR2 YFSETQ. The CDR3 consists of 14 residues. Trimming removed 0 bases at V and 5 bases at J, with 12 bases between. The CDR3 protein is CASSLAEVFHEQYF. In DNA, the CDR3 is TGCGCCAGCAGCTTGGCCGAGGTCTTCCACGAGCAGTACTTC.

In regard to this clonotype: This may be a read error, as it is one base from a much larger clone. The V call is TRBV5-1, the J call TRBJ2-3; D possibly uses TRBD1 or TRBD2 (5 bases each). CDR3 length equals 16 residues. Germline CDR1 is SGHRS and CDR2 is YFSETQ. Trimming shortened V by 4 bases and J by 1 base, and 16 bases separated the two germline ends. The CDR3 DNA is TGCGCCAGCAGCAGATGGGGACGGGGCGGCACAGATACGCAGTATTTT. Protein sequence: CASSRWGRGGTDTQYF.

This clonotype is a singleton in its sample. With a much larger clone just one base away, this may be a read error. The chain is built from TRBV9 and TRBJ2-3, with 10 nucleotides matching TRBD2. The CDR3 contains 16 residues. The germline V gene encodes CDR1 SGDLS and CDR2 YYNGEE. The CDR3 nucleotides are TGTGCCAGCAGTTACGGAGCGGGGGGGCATACAGATACGCAGTGTTTT. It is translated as CASSYGAGGHTDTQCF.

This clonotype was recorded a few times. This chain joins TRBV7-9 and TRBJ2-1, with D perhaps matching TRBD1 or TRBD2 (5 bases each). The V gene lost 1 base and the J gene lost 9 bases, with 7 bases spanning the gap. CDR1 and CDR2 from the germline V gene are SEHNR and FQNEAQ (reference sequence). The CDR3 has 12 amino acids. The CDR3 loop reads CASSLVGTEQFF. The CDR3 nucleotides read TGTGCCAGCAGCTTAGTGGGGACTGAGCAGTTCTTC.

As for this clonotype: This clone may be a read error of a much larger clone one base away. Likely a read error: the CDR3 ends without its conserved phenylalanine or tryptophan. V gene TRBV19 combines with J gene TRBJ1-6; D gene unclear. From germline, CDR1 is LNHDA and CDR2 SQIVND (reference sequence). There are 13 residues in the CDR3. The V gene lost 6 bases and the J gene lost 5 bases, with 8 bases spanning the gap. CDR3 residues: CASRLGNNSPLHS. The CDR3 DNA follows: TGTGCCAGTAGACTAGGAAATAATTCACCCCTCCACTCT.

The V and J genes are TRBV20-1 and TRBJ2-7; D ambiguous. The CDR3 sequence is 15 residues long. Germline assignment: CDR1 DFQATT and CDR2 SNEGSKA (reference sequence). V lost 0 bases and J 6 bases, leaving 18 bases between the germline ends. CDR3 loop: CSARDREQLAFEQYF. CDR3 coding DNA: TGCAGTGCTAGAGATAGGGAACAGTTGGCCTTCGAGCAGTACTTC.

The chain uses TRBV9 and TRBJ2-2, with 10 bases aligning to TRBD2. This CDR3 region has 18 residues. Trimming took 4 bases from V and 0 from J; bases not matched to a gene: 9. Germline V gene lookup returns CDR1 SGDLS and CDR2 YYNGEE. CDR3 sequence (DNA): TGTGCCAGCAGCCTCGAGGGCCTAGCGGGGGCGAACACCGGGGAGCTGTTTTTT. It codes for CASSLEGLAGANTGELFF.

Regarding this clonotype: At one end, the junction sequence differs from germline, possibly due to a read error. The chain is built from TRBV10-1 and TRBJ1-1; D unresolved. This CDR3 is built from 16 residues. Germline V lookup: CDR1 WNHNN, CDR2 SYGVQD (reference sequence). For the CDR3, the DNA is TGTGCCAGCTCACCAGGCCCCAGCTCCATGAACACTGAAGCTTTCTTT. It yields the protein CASSPGPSSMNTEAFF.

CDR3 loop: CASSRRTGRSNQPQHF. Written as DNA, the CDR3 is TGTGCCAGCAGTCGACGAACAGGGAGGAGCAATCAGCCCCAGCATTTT. The rearrangement links TRBV2 to TRBJ1-5; possible D gene TRBD1, 6 bases. Germline V CDR1 and CDR2: SNHLY, FYNNEI. Trimming removed 5 bases at V and 1 base at J, with 15 bases between. CDR3 length equals 16 residues.

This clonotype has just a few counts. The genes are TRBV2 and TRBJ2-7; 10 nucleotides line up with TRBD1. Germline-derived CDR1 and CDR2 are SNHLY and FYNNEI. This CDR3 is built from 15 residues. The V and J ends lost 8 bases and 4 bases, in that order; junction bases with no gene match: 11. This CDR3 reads CASSSPTGGTYEQYF. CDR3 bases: TGTGCCAGCTCATCACCGACAGGGGGCACTTACGAGCAGTACTTC.

CDR3 nucleotide sequence: TGTGCCAGCGTGGACCCGATTATCGGCTACACCTTC. Translated: CASVDPIIGYTF. This chain links TRBV2 with TRBJ1-2, with unresolved D. V dropped 8 bases and J dropped 8 bases, with 15 bases sitting between them. CDR3 length: 12 residues. Germline loops: CDR1 SNHLY, CDR2 FYNNEI.

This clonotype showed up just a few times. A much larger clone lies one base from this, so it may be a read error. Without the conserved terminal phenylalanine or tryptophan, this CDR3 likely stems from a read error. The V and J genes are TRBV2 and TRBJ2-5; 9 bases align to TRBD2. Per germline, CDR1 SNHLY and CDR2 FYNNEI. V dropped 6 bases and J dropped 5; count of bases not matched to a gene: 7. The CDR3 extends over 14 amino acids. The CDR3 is CASSLSSGGETQYS. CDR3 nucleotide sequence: TGTGCCAGCAGCTTGAGTAGCGGGGGTGAGACCCAGTACTCC.

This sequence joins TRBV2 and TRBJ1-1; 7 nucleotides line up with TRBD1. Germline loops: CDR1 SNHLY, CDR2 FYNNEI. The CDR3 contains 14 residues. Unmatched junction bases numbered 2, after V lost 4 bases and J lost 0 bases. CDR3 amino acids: CASSGDRLNTEAFF. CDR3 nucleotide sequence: TGTGCCAGCAGTGGGGACAGACTGAACACTGAAGCTTTCTTT.

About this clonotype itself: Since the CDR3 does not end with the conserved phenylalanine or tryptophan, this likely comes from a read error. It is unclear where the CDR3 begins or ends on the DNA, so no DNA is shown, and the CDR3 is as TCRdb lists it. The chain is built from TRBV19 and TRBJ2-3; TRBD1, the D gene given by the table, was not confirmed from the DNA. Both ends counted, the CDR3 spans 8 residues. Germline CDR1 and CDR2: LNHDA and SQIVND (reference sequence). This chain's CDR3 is CASSPGQG.

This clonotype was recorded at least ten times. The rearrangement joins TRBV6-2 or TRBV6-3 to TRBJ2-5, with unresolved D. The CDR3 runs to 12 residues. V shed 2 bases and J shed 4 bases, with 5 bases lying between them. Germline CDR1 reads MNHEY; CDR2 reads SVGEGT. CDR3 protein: CASSYPRETQYF. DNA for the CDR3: TGTGCCAGCAGTTACCCGAGAGAGACCCAGTACTTC.

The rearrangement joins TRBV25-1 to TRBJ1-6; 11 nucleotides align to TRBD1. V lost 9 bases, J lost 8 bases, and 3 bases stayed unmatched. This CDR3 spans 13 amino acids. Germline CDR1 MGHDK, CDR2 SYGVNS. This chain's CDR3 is CASTGQGDSPLHF. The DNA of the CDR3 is TGTGCCAGTACGGGACAGGGGGATTCACCCCTCCACTTT.

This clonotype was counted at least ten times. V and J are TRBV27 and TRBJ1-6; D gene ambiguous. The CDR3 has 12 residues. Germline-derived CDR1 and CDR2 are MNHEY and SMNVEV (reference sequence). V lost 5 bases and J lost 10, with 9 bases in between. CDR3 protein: CASSAPKSPLHF. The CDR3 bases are TGTGCCAGCAGTGCCCCGAAGTCACCCCTCCACTTT.

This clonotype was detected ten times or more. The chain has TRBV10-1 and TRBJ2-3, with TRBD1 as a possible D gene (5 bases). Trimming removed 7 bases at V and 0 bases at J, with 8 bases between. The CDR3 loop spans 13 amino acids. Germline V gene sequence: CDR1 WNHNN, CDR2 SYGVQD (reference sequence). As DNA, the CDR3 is TGCGCCAGCAAGGGGTCAAGCACAGATACGCAGTATTTT. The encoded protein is CASKGSSTDTQYF.

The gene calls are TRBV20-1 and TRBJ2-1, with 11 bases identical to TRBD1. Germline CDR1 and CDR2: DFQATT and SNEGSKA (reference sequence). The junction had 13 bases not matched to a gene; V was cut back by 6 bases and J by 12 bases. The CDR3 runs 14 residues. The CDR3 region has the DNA TGCAGTGCGAGGACAGGGGGCAACACAGATACGCAGTTCTTC. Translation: CSARTGGNTDTQFF.

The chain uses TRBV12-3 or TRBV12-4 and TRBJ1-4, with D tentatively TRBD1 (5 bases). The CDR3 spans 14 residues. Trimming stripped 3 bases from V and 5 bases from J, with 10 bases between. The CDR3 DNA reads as TGTGCCAGCAGTTTCTGGGGCGACAATGAAAAACTGTTTTTT. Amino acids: CASSFWGDNEKLFF.

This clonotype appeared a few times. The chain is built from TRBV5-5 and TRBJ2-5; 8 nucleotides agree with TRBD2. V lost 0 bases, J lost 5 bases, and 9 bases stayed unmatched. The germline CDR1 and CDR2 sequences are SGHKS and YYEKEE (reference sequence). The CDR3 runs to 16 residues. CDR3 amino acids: CASSLARGGGRETQYF. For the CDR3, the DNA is TGTGCCAGCAGCTTGGCCAGGGGCGGGGGGCGGGAGACCCAGTACTTC.

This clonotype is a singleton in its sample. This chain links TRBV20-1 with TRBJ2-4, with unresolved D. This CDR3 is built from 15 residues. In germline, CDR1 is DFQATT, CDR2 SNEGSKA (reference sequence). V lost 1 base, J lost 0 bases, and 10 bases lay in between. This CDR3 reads CSARVPLTAKNIQYF. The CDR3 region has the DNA TGCAGTGCTAGAGTGCCCCTGACAGCCAAAAACATTCAGTACTTC.